This entry lists 21 T cell receptor beta chains sequenced from one sample in a study of T cells in Graves' hyperthyroidism and ophthalmopathy. Amplified TCR beta CDR3 regions derived from RNA transcripts. Initially, a first-round RT-PCR of the TCR CDR3 employed the HTBI primer set. TCRdb re-called the multiplex PCR reads with MiXCR, one entry per CDR3 protein. This table holds about 400,000 distinct CDR3 sequences, just under 15% found once. The sequenced sample was blood. Receptors originate from a woman aged 25-40 years with Graves' hyperthyroidism.

This clonotype occurred a few times. The chain has TRBV11-2 and TRBJ2-3, with 8 bases identical to TRBD2. This CDR3 has 14 residues. Losses at the gene ends were 5 bases for V and 5 bases for J; bases not matched to a gene: 6. The germline V gene encodes CDR1 SGHAT and CDR2 FQNNGV. CDR3 protein: CASSRGGSGDTQYF. DNA of the CDR3: TGTGCCAGCAGCCGCGGGGGGAGTGGAGATACGCAGTATTTT.

This clonotype occurred many times. This chain links TRBV28 with TRBJ1-6; 7 bases match TRBD1. Germline CDR1 and CDR2: MDHEN and SYDVKM. This CDR3 has 16 residues. Trimming at V came to 5 bases and at J to 9 bases, leaving 13 bases not matched to a gene. The CDR3 region has the DNA TGTGCCAGCAGTCGACCACAGGGGATTTTATCTTCACCCCTCCACTTT. Translation: CASSRPQGILSSPLHF.

About this clonotype: A much larger clone differs from this one at a single base, so this may be a read error. The V call is TRBV20-1, the J call TRBJ2-1, with 7 bases identical to TRBD2. The J call is doubtful: the DNA matches TRBJ2-7 better. The germline V gene encodes CDR1 DFQATT and CDR2 SNEGSKA (reference sequence). This CDR3 contains 15 residues. For the CDR3, the DNA is TGCAGTGCTAGAACCCCTAGCGGATCTTACAATGAGCAGTACTTC. Translated: CSARTPSGSYNEQYF.

This clonotype was detected ten times or more. The CDR3 region is CASSPRTNYEQYF. CDR3 nucleotide sequence: TGTGCCAGCTCACCAAGGACGAATTACGAGCAGTACTTC. The chain uses TRBV18 and TRBJ2-7; D gene uncertain. From germline, CDR1 is KGHSH and CDR2 LQKENI. The CDR3 totals 13 residues. Trimming took off 2 bases at V and 4 bases at J, with 9 bases between the two ends.

This clonotype was observed many times. J is TRBJ2-4 and V is TRBV12-3 or TRBV12-4; weak D call: TRBD2 (6 bases). V shed 8 bases and J shed 1 base, with 9 bases lying between them. The CDR3 has 13 residues. The CDR3 coding sequence is TGTGCCAGCGGAGGGACGGCCAAAAACATTCAGTACTTC. Amino acid sequence: CASGGTAKNIQYF.

The chain uses TRBV5-1 and TRBJ2-1; 9 bases match TRBD1. This CDR3 is built from 15 residues. V trimming: 3 bases; J trimming: 4 bases; junction bases outside the gene matches: 5. Germline assignment: CDR1 SGHRS and CDR2 YFSETQ. The CDR3 spells CASSSGQGLYNEQFF. CDR3 sequence (DNA): TGCGCCAGCAGCTCGGGACAGGGCCTTTACAATGAGCAGTTCTTC.

This rearrangement joins TRBV28 to TRBJ1-3; D is perhaps TRBD1 (5 bases). The germline V and J ends were trimmed by 3 bases and 4 bases, with 10 bases remaining between them. CDR3 length equals 14 residues. Germline V lookup: CDR1 MDHEN, CDR2 SYDVKM. The CDR3 region is CASSFAGGGNTIYF. DNA of the CDR3: TGTGCCAGCAGTTTTGCGGGGGGAGGAAACACCATATATTTT.

This clonotype was recorded many times. The CDR3 DNA reads as TGTGCCATCGGGGCTAGCGGGAGTTCAGATACGCAGTATTTT. This sequence encodes CAIGASGSSDTQYF. The chain employs TRBV10-3 and TRBJ2-3; 10 nucleotides align to TRBD2. With V trimmed by 8 bases and J by 4 bases, 6 bases remained unmatched. Germline assignment: CDR1 ENHRY and CDR2 SYGVKD. The CDR3 covers 14 residues.

The rearrangement uses TRBV2 and TRBJ1-4; D may be TRBD1 (5 bases). Germline CDR1 and CDR2: SNHLY and FYNNEI. CDR3 size: 15 residues. Trimming took off 5 bases at V and 2 bases at J, with 12 bases between the two ends. Here the CDR3 DNA reads TGTGCCAGCAGTTCGGGACGGCTGACTAATGAAAAACTGTTTTTT. Translating gives CASSSGRLTNEKLFF.

The chain carries TRBV25-1 and TRBJ2-7, with TRBD2 matching over 11 bases. The CDR3 has 15 residues. In germline, CDR1 is MGHDK, CDR2 SYGVNS. Trimming at V came to 8 bases and at J to 5 bases, leaving 11 bases not matched to a gene. The CDR3 nucleotides are TGTGCCAGCGGTACGGGGGGGACTAGCGGCCACGAGCAGTACTTC. This sequence encodes CASGTGGTSGHEQYF.

The chain is built from TRBV7-3 and TRBJ2-1, with unresolved D. V dropped 7 bases and J dropped 0 bases, with 25 bases sitting between them. Germline V lookup: CDR1 SGHTA, CDR2 FQGTGA. This CDR3 is built from 19 residues. The CDR3 loop is CASTKPLPRHPNSYNEQFF. Here the CDR3 DNA reads TGTGCCAGCACCAAGCCCCTTCCGAGACACCCAAACTCCTACAATGAGCAGTTCTTC.

Of note for this clonotype: A much larger clone differs from this one at a single base, so this may be a read error. The chain joins TRBV12-3 or TRBV12-4 to TRBJ1-4; 8 bases line up with TRBD1. This CDR3 is built from 17 residues. The CDR3 DNA reads TGTCCCAGCAGTTTTTGGGGCCAGGGGGCAGGAGAAGAAAAACTGTTTTTT. This gives the protein CPSSFWGQGAGEEKLFF.

This clonotype was counted only a few times. This rearrangement joins TRBV5-5 to TRBJ2-4, with D possibly being TRBD1 (6 bases). Germline assignment: CDR1 SGHKS and CDR2 YYEKEE (reference sequence). V was clipped by 5 bases and J by 3 bases, with 15 bases between them. The CDR3 is 15 amino acids. This chain's CDR3 is CASSDRGQIKNIQYF. CDR3 DNA: TGTGCCAGCAGTGACCGAGGACAGATCAAAAACATTCAGTACTTC.

This clonotype appeared many times. The chain employs TRBV2 and TRBJ1-6, with 11 nucleotides matching TRBD1. CDR1 and CDR2 from the germline V gene are SNHLY and FYNNEI. V lost 7 bases to trimming and J lost 10 bases; unmatched junction nucleotides: 6. This CDR3 has 14 residues. The CDR3 is CASIGDRGKSPLHF. CDR3 in DNA: TGTGCCAGCATCGGGGACAGGGGGAAATCACCCCTCCACTTT.

This clonotype was counted many times. This chain uses TRBV20-1 with TRBJ2-5; D is perhaps TRBD1 or TRBD2 (6 bases each). Between the trimmed V and J ends, which lost 3 bases and 5 bases, there was a span of 19 bases. The CDR3 runs 15 residues. The V gene's germline CDR1 is DFQATT and CDR2 SNEGSKA (reference sequence). The CDR3 sequence: CSASSMSGAPETQYF. The CDR3 DNA reads TGCAGTGCTAGTTCAATGTCGGGGGCCCCCGAGACCCAGTACTTC.

The chain employs TRBV9 and TRBJ1-2; maybe TRBD1 (5 bases). The CDR3 contains 15 residues. Between the trimmed V and J ends, which lost 4 bases and 0 bases, there was a span of 13 bases. Germline loops: CDR1 SGDLS, CDR2 YYNGEE. As DNA, the CDR3 is TGTGCCAGCAGCCAAGAGAGACAGTCTAACTATGGCTACACCTTC. It codes for CASSQERQSNYGYTF.

The V call is TRBV10-3, the J call TRBJ1-1; weak D call: TRBD1 (6 bases). The CDR3 covers 14 residues. The V end lost 4 bases, the J end lost 3 bases, and 12 bases lay between the germline ends. From germline, CDR1 is ENHRY and CDR2 SYGVKD. The CDR3 DNA follows: TGTGCCATCAGTGGGACAGCCCGGGACACTGAAGCTTTCTTT. Protein product: CAISGTARDTEAFF.

This clonotype was counted at least ten times. The chain couples TRBV12-3 or TRBV12-4 to TRBJ2-7; tentative D call: TRBD1 (6 bases). V was cut by 7 bases and J by 1 base, with 17 bases left in between. The CDR3 is 15 amino acids. The CDR3 region is CASTHPGVQSYEQYF. DNA of the CDR3: TGTGCCAGCACCCACCCAGGGGTACAATCCTACGAGCAGTACTTC.

This clonotype has only a few counts. This chain joins TRBV5-1 and TRBJ2-1; 10 bases align to TRBD2. V gave up 0 bases and J gave up 6 bases; unmatched junction bases: 9. Germline CDR1 is SGHRS and CDR2 is YFSETQ. The CDR3 has 17 amino acids. CDR3 DNA sequence: TGCGCCAGCAGCTTGGCCCCCCGGATAGCGGGGGGCAATGAGCAGTTCTTC. Encoded protein: CASSLAPRIAGGNEQFF.

This clonotype was counted ten times or more. The rearrangement links TRBV7-8 to TRBJ2-1, with D hard to call. The germline V gene encodes CDR1 SGHVS and CDR2 FQNEAQ. This CDR3 is built from 14 residues. V lost 6 bases, J lost 8 bases, and 17 bases lay in between. In nucleotides, the CDR3 is TGTGCCAGCAGTTCCACCTCCGTGCTGGATGAGCAGTTCTTC. Amino acids: CASSSTSVLDEQFF.

This clonotype was recorded once. The V and J genes are TRBV27 and TRBJ1-5; 9 nucleotides agree with TRBD1. Germline assignment: CDR1 MNHEY and CDR2 SMNVEV (reference sequence). The CDR3 is 18 amino acids. V gave up 5 bases and J gave up 0 bases; unmatched junction bases: 11. For the CDR3, the DNA is TGTGCCAGCAGTCCCCAGGGACAGGGTTTATATAGCAATCAGCCCCAGCATTTT. Its translation: CASSPQGQGLYSNQPQHF.